This T cell receptor beta chain stems from a study of T-cell reconstitution after alpha-beta-depleted transplantation in children (dated by TCRdb to about 2016). Study-level background: Using TCR repertoire profiling, the study quantitatively followed how T-cell immune reconstitution unfolded in children after TCRalphabeta/CD19-depleted allogeneic hematopoietic cell transplantation.

Broad study findings and their caveats: In some patients, the high TCRbeta diversity seen at day 60 was put down to recipient T cells and intrathymic progenitors that had survived conditioning. Hyperexpanded clone frequencies declined over subsequent months; after one year, T-cell counts and TCRbeta diversity were mostly attributed to newly produced T cells. Apparently early alphabetaT-cell count recovery about two months after transplant reportedly relied on only several hundred rapidly expanded clones derived from non-depleted graft cells.

The treatment or condition label of this sample denotes: allogeneic hematopoietic cell transplantation with graft depleted of TCRalphabeta T cells and CD19 B cells. Transplant recipients were children who received TCRalphabeta/CD19-depleted allogeneic hematopoietic cell grafts. Turning to this clonotype: Its antigen is currently not known. Base quality data are lacking; no much larger clone is found one base away.

Library method: PCR. Instrument used: Illumina HiSeq 2500. Molecular barcoding was employed in the preparation of TCR libraries, with unique molecular identifiers being used to normalize TCRbeta repertoire quantification. In-frame beta chains were kept once TCRdb had trimmed the public reads at Q25 with fastp and called clones with MiXCR. Rows with a matching CDR3 protein are joined into one entry that keeps the most common DNA and genes. This sample gives about 830,000 distinct CDR3 sequences in total; 16% of them show up just once. Clones ranked in the top ten supply approximately 5% of the sample. Sample: PBMCs, mostly from graft donor cells, taken 360 days after TCRalphabeta/CD19-depleted stem cell transplant. The TCR comes from a male patient under 18 who had a stem cell transplant for acute lymphoblastic leukemia, so the T cells may come from the graft donor.

The sequence in DNA is TGTGCCAGCAGTTTCCCCGGACAGGGAACTGAAGCTTTCTTT. The translation is CASSFPGQGTEAFF. The rearranged segments are TRBV6-6 and TRBJ1-1; 8 central bases correspond to TRBD1. Including the terminal cysteine and phenylalanine, the CDR3 comprises 14 residues. The entry retains the CDR3 DNA only, 42 bases that are in frame from base 1. V and J are trimmed by 4 bases and 5 bases, and the gene matches miss 6 bases of the junction. From the germline V gene (reference sequence), CDR1 is MNHNY and CDR2 is SVGAGI.